This T cell receptor (beta chain) was identified in a study of tumor and adjacent non-tumor tissue in lung cancer. Background on the study: Histology: 12 adenocarcinoma, a couple of squamous cell carcinoma, 1 small cell lung cancer. On average, productive TCRbeta reads reached about 4.17 million per sample.

Of note for this clonotype: The target antigen is unknown. The junction differs from germline at one of its ends, possibly a read error.

Three rounds of nested PCR, following a modified ARM-PCR protocol, produced the TCRbeta library. TCRdb re-called the multiplex PCR reads with MiXCR, one entry per CDR3 protein. The top ten hold about an eighth of the sample, which has tens of thousands of distinct CDR3 sequences, roughly 73% seen once. No cell sorting was done before RNA was extracted from the tissue. Regarding the study as a whole: TCR diversity was significantly greater in tumor than normal lung tissue. Normal lung showed higher cumulative top 100 clone frequency than tumor.

Sequenced sample: lung tumor tissue. This TCR derives from a woman in her 50s with non-small cell lung cancer.

The CDR3 region has the DNA TGCGCCAGCAGCTTAGCGCGGGACTATGGCTACATCTTC. Translated, it gives CASSLARDYGYIF. This rearrangement joins TRBV7-8 to TRBJ1-2, with D perhaps TRBD1 (5 bases). Germline CDR1 reads SGHVS; CDR2 reads FQNEAQ. The CDR3 loop spans 13 amino acids. Variable domain in full (rest from reference TRBV7-8 and TRBJ1-2): GAGVSQSPRYKVAKRGQDVALRCDPISGHVSLFWYQQALGQGPEFLTYFQNEAQLDKSGLPSDRFFAERPEGSVSTLKIQRTQQEDSAVYLCASSLARDYGYIFGSGTRLTVV.